What follows is one TCR beta chain and its context. This clonotype has a handful of counts. Its antigen is unknown. No qualities accompany the bases; no much larger clone lies one base away. CDR1 KGHDR and CDR2 SFDVKD are derived from the germline V gene. The CDR3 contains 14 residues, cysteine and phenylalanine counted. Only the CDR3 region is kept as DNA, spanning 42 bases read in frame from base 1. V lost 4 bases and J lost 3 bases; the stretch between them is 9 bases long. This sample was included in a study of response to subunit inactivated influenza vaccine (dated by TCRdb to the late 2010s). Broadly, across the study: To follow how T cells responded to a trivalent subunit inactivated influenza vaccine, the researchers relied on deep quantitative profiling of the T cell receptor repertoire.

Paper-wide results and their limitations: According to the authors, only a limited number of new T cells may be recruited by each seasonal influenza vaccination.

Library preparation was by RT-PCR. The run used an Illumina HiSeq 2500. TCRdb trimmed the raw reads at Q25, called clones with MiXCR and kept productive beta chains. For every CDR3 protein sequence, its rows merge into one entry that carries the most common genes and DNA. Present in this sample are about 800,000 distinct CDR3 sequences, about 20% of which were seen just once. The top ten constitute roughly 10% of the sample. Source: PBMCs from blood, taken 5 days after vaccination. The V and J genes are TRBV24-1 and TRBJ1-5; the D gene is perhaps TRBD1, on 5 matching bases. The receptor was isolated from a man between 50 and 59 years old who received an inactivated influenza vaccine. Donor details come from another sample of the same person, matched by shared clones. Here is the DNA: TGTGCCACCAGTGACAGGGCCTTCAATCAGCCCCAGCATTTT. Translated, it gives CATSDRAFNQPQHF.